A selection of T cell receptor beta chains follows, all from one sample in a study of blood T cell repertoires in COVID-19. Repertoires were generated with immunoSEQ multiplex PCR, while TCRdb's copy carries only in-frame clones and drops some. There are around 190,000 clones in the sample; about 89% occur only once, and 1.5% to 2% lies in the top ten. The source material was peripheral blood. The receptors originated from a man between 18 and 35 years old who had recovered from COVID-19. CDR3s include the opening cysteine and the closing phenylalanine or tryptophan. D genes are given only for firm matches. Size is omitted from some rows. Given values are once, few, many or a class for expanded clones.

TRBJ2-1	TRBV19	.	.	TGTGCCAGTAGTATAGGATGGGGCAGCTCCTACAATGAGCAGTTCTTC	CASSIGWGSSYNEQFF
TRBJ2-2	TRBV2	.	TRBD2	TGTGCCAGCTCAGGGAGCGGGAGTTGGGGCACCGGGGAGCTGTTTTTT	CASSGSGSWGTGELFF
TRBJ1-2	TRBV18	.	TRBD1	TGTGCCAGCTCACCACTGGCGGGACAGGGTCAAACTAACTATGGCTACACCTTC	CASSPLAGQGQTNYGYTF
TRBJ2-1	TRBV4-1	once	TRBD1	TGCGCCAGCAGCCGCTTAGGCGGGACAGGGGGCGGTGAGCAGTTCTTC	CASSRLGGTGGGEQFF
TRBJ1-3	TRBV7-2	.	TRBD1	TGTGCCAGCAGCGGACAGGGGGCTGGAAACACCATATATTTT	CASSGQGAGNTIYF
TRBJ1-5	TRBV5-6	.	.	TGTGCCAGCAGCCTGTGGGTGGCGGCCGCGCCCCAGCATTTT	CASSLWVAAAPQHF
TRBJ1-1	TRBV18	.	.	TGTGCCAGCTCACCCCAGGTAGACACTGAAGCTTTCTTT	CASSPQVDTEAFF
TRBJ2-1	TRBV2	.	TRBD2	TGTGCCAGCAGTTTGGTACTAGCGGGGAAACAAGGGCAGTTCTTC	CASSLVLAGKQGQFF
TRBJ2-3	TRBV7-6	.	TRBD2	TGTGCCAGCAGCTTCACGGGAGGACAAGGGGATACGCAGTATTTT	CASSFTGGQGDTQYF
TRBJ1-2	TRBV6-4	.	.	TGTGCCAGCAGTGACTCGCGGGGCCCGAACTATGGCTACACCTTC	CASSDSRGPNYGYTF
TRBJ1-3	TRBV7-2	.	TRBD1	TGTGCCAGCAGCCCTACGGGACAGGGCAACTCTGGAAACACCATATATTTT	CASSPTGQGNSGNTIYF
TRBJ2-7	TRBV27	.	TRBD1	TGTGCCAGCAGTCCCAGACAGGGAAACGAGCAGTACTTC	CASSPRQGNEQYF
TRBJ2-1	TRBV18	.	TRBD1	TGTGCCAGCTCAACGGGACAGGGAAGCAATGAGCAGTTCTTC	CASSTGQGSNEQFF
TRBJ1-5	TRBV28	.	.	TGTGCCAGCAGGGTTAGCGAGTATAGCAATCAGCCCCAGCATTTT	CASRVSEYSNQPQHF